Listed here are 17 T cell receptor beta chains from one sample, sequenced in a study of PD-L1 blockade in urothelial cancer. Only in-frame clones appear in the TCRdb table, and some are missing; sequencing was by immunoSEQ multiplex PCR. The sample has tens of thousands of clones, around four fifths seen once. The sequencing used PBMCs, collected around atezolizumab (anti-PD-L1) treatment. Receptor source: a man aged 65 to 79 with urothelial cancer.

This chain uses TRBV10-3 with TRBJ1-1, with 9 bases identical to TRBD1. CDR3 length: 17 amino acids. Trimming took 4 bases from V and 0 from J; bases not matched to a gene: 9. CDR1 is ENHRY and CDR2 is SYGVKD in the germline V gene. CDR3 coding DNA: TGTGCCATCAGTGCCACTCCGGGACAGGGCATGAACACTGAAGCTTTCTTT. Translation: CAISATPGQGMNTEAFF.

This CDR3 reads CASSLAGNYEQYF. CDR3 DNA sequence: TGCGCCAGCAGCTTGGCCGGGAACTACGAGCAGTACTTC. J is TRBJ2-7 and V is TRBV5-1; possibly TRBD2 for D (5 bases). The V end lost 0 bases, the J end lost 3 bases, and 7 bases lay between the germline ends. This CDR3 is built from 13 residues. Germline lookup yields CDR1 SGHRS and CDR2 YFSETQ.

Written as DNA, the CDR3 is TGTGCCAGCCCATCCCCAAAAAACATTCAGTACTTC. Translated, it gives CASPSPKNIQYF. This sequence joins TRBV18 and TRBJ2-4, with D hard to call. Germline V gives CDR1 KGHSH, CDR2 LQKENI. This CDR3 comprises 12 residues. V lost 8 bases and J lost 4, with 9 bases in between.

The CDR3 nucleotides are TGTGCCAGCACCCGGGACAGGAGCAGTGGGACCCAGTACTTC. Translating it yields CASTRDRSSGTQYF. V and J are TRBV2 and TRBJ2-5; TRBD1 aligns across 8 bases. Germline assignment: CDR1 SNHLY and CDR2 FYNNEI. The V segment lost 7 bases and the J segment 7 bases; nucleotides outside the gene matches: 11. The CDR3 runs 14 residues.

CDR3 sequence (DNA): TGTGCCATCGAGGCGGCTACAGGAGCCGTCAATGAGCAGTTCTTC. This gives the protein CAIEAATGAVNEQFF. V usage is TRBV18 and J usage is TRBJ2-1; the D gene is possibly TRBD1 (5 bases). The V end lost 10 bases, the J end lost 6 bases, and 22 bases lay between the germline ends. This CDR3 is 15 amino acids long. Germline loops: CDR1 KGHSH, CDR2 LQKENI.

The V gene is TRBV6-1, the J gene TRBJ2-3; the match to TRBD1 covers 9 bases. The V and J ends lost 8 bases and 4 bases, in that order; junction bases with no gene match: 7. Germline assignment: CDR1 MNHNS and CDR2 SASEGT. This CDR3 contains 14 residues. CDR3 nucleotide sequence: TGTGCCAGCGGCCGGGACAGGGTTGCAGATACGCAGTATTTT. It encodes CASGRDRVADTQYF.

The genes are TRBV7-9 and TRBJ2-1; 8 bases agree with TRBD2. This CDR3 has 17 amino acids. The germline CDR1 and CDR2 sequences are SEHNR and FQNEAQ (reference sequence). V lost 0 bases and J lost 5; bases outside the gene matches: 9. The CDR3 sequence: CASSLAVSGSTDNEQFF. As DNA, the CDR3 is TGTGCCAGCAGCTTAGCAGTAAGCGGGAGTACGGACAATGAGCAGTTCTTC.

V usage is TRBV28 and J usage is TRBJ1-1; 7 nucleotides agree with TRBD1. Germline CDR1 and CDR2: MDHEN and SYDVKM. The CDR3 runs to 13 residues. The V and J ends lost 4 bases and 5 bases, in that order; junction bases with no gene match: 4. CDR3 protein: CASSWTGGTEAFF. The CDR3 nucleotides are TGTGCCAGCAGTTGGACAGGAGGGACTGAAGCTTTCTTT.

The genes are TRBV7-9 and TRBJ2-7, with 9 bases fitting TRBD1. The CDR3 sequence is 13 residues long. CDR1 is SEHNR, CDR2 FQNEAQ, per germline (reference sequence). The ends lost 8 bases at V and 4 bases at J; junction bases unmatched: 6. The CDR3 DNA reads TGTGCCAGCCGCGGACAGGGGCCGTACGAGCAGTACTTC. This encodes CASRGQGPYEQYF.

The CDR3 region has the DNA TGTGCCAGCAGCTCGTGGACTAGCGGGAGGGCGTTCACCGGGGAGCTGTTTTTT. Protein sequence: CASSSWTSGRAFTGELFF. The genes are TRBV11-2 and TRBJ2-2, with 15 bases aligning to TRBD2. CDR1 and CDR2 from the germline V gene are SGHAT and FQNNGV. With 4 bases clipped from V and 4 bases from J, the junction kept 7 bases outside the gene matches. This CDR3 region has 18 residues.

This clone was picked up one time. The chain recombines TRBV7-9 with TRBJ2-7, with 11 bases identical to TRBD1. The CDR3 loop spans 15 amino acids. J was trimmed by 5 bases and V by 4 bases; bases with no gene match: 7. Germline CDR1 SEHNR, CDR2 FQNEAQ (reference sequence). CDR3 sequence reads: CASSSTGTGGNEQYF. The CDR3 bases are TGTGCCAGCAGCTCCACCGGGACAGGGGGTAACGAGCAGTACTTC.

The rearrangement links TRBV13 to TRBJ2-7, with 9 bases aligning to TRBD2. Germline V gene lookup returns CDR1 PRHDT and CDR2 FYEKMQ (reference sequence). Trimming at V came to 5 bases and at J to 12 bases, leaving 11 bases not matched to a gene. CDR3 length equals 13 residues. The CDR3 DNA sequence: TGTGCCAGCAGCAAATACACCGGGACTAGCACGTACTTC. It is translated as CASSKYTGTSTYF.

This clone occurred a few times. The J gene is TRBJ1-5, the V gene TRBV18; perhaps TRBD1 as D (6 bases). Looked up from germline, CDR1 is KGHSH and CDR2 is LQKENI. The CDR3 is made up of 14 amino acids. V lost 0 bases and J lost 12, with 15 bases in between. The CDR3 spells CASSPPEATGGQHF. The CDR3 DNA sequence: TGTGCCAGCTCACCACCGGAGGCGACAGGTGGCCAGCATTTT.

The chain couples TRBV28 to TRBJ2-7; D ambiguous. Germline V gene sequence: CDR1 MDHEN, CDR2 SYDVKM. The CDR3 has 13 amino acids. Trimming left V 7 bases short and J 0 bases short, with 10 bases between. CDR3 in DNA: TGTGCCAGCAATGGCCCAGGCTCCTACGAGCAGTACTTC. Residues: CASNGPGSYEQYF.

The table lists this clone with a count of one. This chain joins TRBV4-1 and TRBJ2-3; 7 positions match TRBD1. The trim removed 0 bases at V and 9 bases at J, leaving 3 bases unmatched. CDR1 and CDR2 from the germline V gene are MGHRA and YSYEKL. The CDR3 covers 13 residues. The CDR3 nucleotides are TGCGCCAGCAGCCAAGAGAGGACAGGAACGCAGTATTTT. This encodes CASSQERTGTQYF.

The chain uses TRBV16 and TRBJ2-1; 8 bases line up with TRBD2. After removal of 6 bases from V and 2 bases from J, the junction contained 15 bases not matched to a gene. The germline V gene encodes CDR1 KGHSY and CDR2 FQNENV. This CDR3 spans 18 amino acids. CDR3 in DNA: TGTGCCAGCAGGGGGCCAACGGGAGGGCCGAACACCTACAATGAGCAGTTCTTC. Translated: CASRGPTGGPNTYNEQFF.

CDR3 nucleotide sequence: TGTGCCAGCAGCTTAGATCCGGGACAGACTTGGAATGGCTACACCTTC. Amino acid sequence: CASSLDPGQTWNGYTF. The chain couples TRBV11-2 to TRBJ1-2; 7 nucleotides agree with TRBD1. Germline-derived CDR1 and CDR2 are SGHAT and FQNNGV. The CDR3 is 16 residues long. V lost 0 bases to trimming and J lost 6 bases; unmatched junction nucleotides: 10.